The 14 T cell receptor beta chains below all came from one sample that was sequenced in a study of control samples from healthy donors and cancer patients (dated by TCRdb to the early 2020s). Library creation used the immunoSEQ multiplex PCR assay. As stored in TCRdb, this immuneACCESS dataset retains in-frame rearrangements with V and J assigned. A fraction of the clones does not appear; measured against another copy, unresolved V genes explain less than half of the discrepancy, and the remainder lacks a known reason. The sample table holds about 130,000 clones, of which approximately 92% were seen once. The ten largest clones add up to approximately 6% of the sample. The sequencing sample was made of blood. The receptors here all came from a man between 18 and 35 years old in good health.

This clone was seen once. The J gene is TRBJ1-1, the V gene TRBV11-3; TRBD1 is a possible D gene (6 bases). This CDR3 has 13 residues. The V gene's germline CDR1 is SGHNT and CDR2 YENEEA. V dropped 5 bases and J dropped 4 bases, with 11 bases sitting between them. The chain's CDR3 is CASSVGQFTEAFF. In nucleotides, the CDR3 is TGTGCCAGCAGCGTAGGACAGTTCACTGAAGCTTTCTTT.

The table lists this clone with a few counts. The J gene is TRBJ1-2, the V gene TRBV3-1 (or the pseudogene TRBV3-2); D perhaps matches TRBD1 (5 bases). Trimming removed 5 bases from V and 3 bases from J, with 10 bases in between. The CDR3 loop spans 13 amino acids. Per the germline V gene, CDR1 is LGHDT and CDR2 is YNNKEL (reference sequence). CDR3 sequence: CASSLDIYYGYTF. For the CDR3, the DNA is TGTGCCAGCAGCTTGGACATTTACTATGGCTACACCTTC.

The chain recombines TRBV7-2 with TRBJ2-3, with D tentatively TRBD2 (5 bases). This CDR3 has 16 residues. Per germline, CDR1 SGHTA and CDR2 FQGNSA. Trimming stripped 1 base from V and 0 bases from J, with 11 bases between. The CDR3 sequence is CASSLGLAASTDTQYF. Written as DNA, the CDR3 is TGTGCCAGCAGCTTAGGGCTAGCTGCTAGCACAGATACGCAGTATTTT.

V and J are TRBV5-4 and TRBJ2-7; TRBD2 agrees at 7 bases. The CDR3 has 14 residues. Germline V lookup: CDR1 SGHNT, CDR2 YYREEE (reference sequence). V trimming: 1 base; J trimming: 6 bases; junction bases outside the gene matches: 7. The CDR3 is CASSLMQGGVEQYF. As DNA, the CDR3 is TGTGCCAGCAGCTTGATGCAGGGAGGGGTCGAGCAGTACTTC.

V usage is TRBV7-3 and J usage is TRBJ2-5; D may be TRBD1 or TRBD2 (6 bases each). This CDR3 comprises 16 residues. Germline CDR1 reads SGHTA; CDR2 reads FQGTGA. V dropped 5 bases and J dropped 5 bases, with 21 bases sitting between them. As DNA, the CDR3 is TGTGCCAGCAGCCCCCTGGGGGGCCGGAGAGGGGAGACCCAGTACTTC. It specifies CASSPLGGRRGETQYF.

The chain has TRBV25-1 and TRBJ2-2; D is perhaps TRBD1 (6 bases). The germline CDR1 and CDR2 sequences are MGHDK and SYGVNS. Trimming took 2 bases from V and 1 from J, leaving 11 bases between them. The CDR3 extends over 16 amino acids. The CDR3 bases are TGTGCCAGCAGTGAAGCAGGGGACATGAACACCGGGGAGCTGTTTTTT. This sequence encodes CASSEAGDMNTGELFF.

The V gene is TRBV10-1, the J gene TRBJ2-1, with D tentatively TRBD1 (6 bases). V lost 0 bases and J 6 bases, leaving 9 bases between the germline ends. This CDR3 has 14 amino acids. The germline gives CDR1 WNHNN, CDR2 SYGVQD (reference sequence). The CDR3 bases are TGCGCCAGCAGTGAGTCGCGCAGGGGCAATGAGCAGTTCTTC. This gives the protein CASSESRRGNEQFF.

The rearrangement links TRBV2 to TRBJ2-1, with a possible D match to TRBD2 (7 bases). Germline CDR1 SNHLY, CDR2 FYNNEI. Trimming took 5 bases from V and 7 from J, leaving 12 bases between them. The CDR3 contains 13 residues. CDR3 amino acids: CASSRGGMNEQFF. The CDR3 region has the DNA TGTGCCAGCAGTAGGGGGGGTATGAATGAGCAGTTCTTC.

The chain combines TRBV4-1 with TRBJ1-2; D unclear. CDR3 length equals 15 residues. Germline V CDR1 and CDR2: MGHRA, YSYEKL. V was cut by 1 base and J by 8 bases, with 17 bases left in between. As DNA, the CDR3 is TGCGCCAGCAGCCAAGGCGAGGTCTTTGTTGACGGCTACACCTTC. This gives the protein CASSQGEVFVDGYTF.

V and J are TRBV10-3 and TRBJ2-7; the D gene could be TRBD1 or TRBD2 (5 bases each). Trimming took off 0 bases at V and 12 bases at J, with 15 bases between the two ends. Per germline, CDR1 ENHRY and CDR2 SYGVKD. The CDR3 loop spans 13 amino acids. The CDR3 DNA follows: TGTGCCATCAGTGAGTCGAACGGGGCAAATCCGTACTTC. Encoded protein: CAISESNGANPYF.

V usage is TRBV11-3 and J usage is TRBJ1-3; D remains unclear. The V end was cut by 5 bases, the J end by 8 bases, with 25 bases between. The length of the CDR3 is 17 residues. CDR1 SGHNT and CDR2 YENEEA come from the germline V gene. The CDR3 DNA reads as TGTGCCAGCAGCCCAACCCCGGGCCTCAGCATGCTGGACACCATATATTTT. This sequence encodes CASSPTPGLSMLDTIYF.

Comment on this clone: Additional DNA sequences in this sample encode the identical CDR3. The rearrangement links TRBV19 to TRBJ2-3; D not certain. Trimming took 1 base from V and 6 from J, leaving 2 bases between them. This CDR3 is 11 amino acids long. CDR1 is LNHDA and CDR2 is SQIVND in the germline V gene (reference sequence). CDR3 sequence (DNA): TGTGCCAGTAGTATAGCGGATACGCAGTATTTT. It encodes CASSIADTQYF.

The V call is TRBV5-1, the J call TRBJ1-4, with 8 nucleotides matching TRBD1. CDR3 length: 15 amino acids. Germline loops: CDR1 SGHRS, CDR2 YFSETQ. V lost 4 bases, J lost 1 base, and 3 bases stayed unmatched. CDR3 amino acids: CASSPGTGTNEKLFF. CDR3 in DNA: TGCGCCAGCAGCCCTGGGACAGGAACTAATGAAAAACTGTTTTTT. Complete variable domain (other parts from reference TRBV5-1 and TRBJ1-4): KAGVTQTPRYLIKTRGQQVTLSCSPISGHRSVSWYQQTPGQGLQFLFEYFSETQRNKGNFPGRFSGRQFSNSRSEMNVSTLELGDSALYLCASSPGTGTNEKLFFGSGTQLSVL.

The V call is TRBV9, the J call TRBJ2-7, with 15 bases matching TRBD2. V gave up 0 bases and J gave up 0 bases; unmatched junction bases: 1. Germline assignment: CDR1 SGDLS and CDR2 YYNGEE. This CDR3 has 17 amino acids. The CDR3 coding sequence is TGTGCCAGCAGCGTAGGGACTAGCGGGGGGGCCTCCTACGAGCAGTACTTC. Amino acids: CASSVGTSGGASYEQYF.